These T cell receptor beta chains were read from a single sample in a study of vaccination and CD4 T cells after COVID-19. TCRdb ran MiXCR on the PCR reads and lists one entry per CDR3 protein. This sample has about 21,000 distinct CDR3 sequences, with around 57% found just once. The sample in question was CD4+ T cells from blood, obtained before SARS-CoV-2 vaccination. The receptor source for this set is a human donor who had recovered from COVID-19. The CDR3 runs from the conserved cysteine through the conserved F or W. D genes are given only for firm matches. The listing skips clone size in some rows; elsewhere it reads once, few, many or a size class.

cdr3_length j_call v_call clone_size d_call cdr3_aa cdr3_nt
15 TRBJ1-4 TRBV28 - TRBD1 CASSYGDSSNEKLFF TGTGCCAGCAGTTATGGGGACAGCTCGAATGAAAAACTGTTTTTT
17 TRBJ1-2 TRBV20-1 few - CSARDPRGAGFNYGYTF TGCAGTGCTAGAGATCCCCGGGGTGCAGGGTTCAACTATGGCTACACCTTC
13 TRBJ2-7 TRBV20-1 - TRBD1 CSVGDRQSYEQYF TGCAGTGTGGGGGACAGGCAATCCTACGAGCAGTACTTC
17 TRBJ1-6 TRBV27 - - CASSLGVGRSYNSPLHF TGTGCCAGCAGTTTAGGCGTAGGCCGCTCCTATAATTCACCCCTCCACTTT
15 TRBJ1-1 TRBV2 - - CASSGGTYFGTEAFF TGTGCCAGCAGTGGGGGGACTTATTTCGGCACTGAAGCTTTCTTT
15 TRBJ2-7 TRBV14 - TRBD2 CASSLGLVGNYEQYF TGTGCCAGCAGCCTGGGACTAGTCGGGAATTACGAGCAGTACTTC
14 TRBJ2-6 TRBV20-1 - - CSAREVSGANVLTF TGCAGTGCTAGAGAGGTATCTGGGGCCAACGTCCTGACTTTC
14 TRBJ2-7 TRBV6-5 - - CASSFNGISYEQYF TGTGCTAGCAGTTTTAATGGGATCTCCTACGAGCAGTACTTC
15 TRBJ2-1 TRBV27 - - CASSFLGSSYNEQFF TGTGCCAGCAGTTTTCTAGGGAGCTCCTACAATGAGCAGTTCTTC
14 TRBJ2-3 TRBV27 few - CASSGWGGTDTQYF TGTGCCAGCAGTGGCTGGGGAGGCACAGATACGCAGTATTTT
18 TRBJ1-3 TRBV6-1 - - CASSDTWGHTSSGNTIYF TGTGCCAGCAGTGACACCTGGGGTCACACGAGCTCTGGAAACACCATATATTTT
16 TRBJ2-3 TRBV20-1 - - CSARDGQTGRLDTQYF TGCAGTGCTAGAGACGGACAGACGGGACGGTTGGATACGCAGTATTTT
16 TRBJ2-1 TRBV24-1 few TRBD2 CATSDSGLDLRNEQFF TGTGCCACCAGTGACTCTGGACTAGACTTGCGGAATGAGCAGTTCTTC
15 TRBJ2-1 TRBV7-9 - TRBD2 CASSLAIAGGPDEFF TGTGCCAGCAGCTTAGCTATAGCGGGAGGGCCTGATGAGTTCTTC
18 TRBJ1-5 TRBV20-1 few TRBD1 CSARDHQGASESNQPQHF TGCAGTGCTAGAGATCATCAGGGGGCATCGGAAAGCAATCAGCCCCAGCATTTT
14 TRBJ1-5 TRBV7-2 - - CASSTTGSNQPQHF TGTGCCAGCAGCACAACAGGGAGCAATCAGCCCCAGCATTTT
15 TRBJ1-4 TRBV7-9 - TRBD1 CASSLGQGAGEKLFF TGTGCCAGCAGCTTGGGACAGGGGGCAGGTGAAAAACTGTTTTTT
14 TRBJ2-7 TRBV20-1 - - CSAYYRARSYEQYF TGCAGTGCATATTACAGGGCGCGATCCTACGAGCAGTACTTC
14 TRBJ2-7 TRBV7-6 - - CASSTWGASNEQYF TGTGCCAGCAGCACGTGGGGGGCTTCCAACGAGCAGTACTTC
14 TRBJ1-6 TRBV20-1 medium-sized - CSAPTGTGNSPLHF TGCAGTGCTCCTACCGGGACTGGTAATTCACCCCTCCACTTT
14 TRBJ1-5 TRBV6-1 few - CASSEAGGNQPQHF TGTGCCAGCAGTGAAGCAGGGGGGAATCAGCCCCAGCATTTT
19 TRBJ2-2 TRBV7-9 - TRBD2 CASSLDRYDSGKNTGELFF TGTGCCAGCAGCTTAGACCGTTATGATAGCGGGAAGAACACCGGGGAGCTGTTTTTT